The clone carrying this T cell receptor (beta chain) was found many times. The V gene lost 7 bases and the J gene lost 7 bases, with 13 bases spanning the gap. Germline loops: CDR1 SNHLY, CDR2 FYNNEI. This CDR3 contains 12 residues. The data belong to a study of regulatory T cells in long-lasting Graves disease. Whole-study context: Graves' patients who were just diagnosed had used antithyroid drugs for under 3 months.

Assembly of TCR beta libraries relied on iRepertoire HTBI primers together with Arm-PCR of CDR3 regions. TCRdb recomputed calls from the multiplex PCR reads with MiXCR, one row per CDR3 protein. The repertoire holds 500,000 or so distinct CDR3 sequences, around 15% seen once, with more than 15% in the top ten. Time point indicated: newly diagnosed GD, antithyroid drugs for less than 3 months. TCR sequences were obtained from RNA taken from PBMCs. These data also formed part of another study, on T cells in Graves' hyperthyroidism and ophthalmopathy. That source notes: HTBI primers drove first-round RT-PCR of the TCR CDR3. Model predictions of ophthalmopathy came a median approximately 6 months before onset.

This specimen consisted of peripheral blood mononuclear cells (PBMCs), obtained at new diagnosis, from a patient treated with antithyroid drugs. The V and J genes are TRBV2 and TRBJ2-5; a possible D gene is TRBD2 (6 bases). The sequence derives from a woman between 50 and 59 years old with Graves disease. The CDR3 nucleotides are TGTGCCAGCACATTGGAGGGTTGGACCCAGTACTTC. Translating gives CASTLEGWTQYF.